This T cell receptor (beta chain) is from a study of tumor and adjacent non-tumor tissue in lung cancer. Study background: The patients, 9 to 11 men and five or six women, were roughly 31 to 85 with stage I to III disease.

A modified ARM-PCR protocol with three rounds of nested PCR amplified TCRbeta. A single record per CDR3 protein comes from TCRdb applying MiXCR to the multiplex PCR reads. The sample comprises approximately 100,000 distinct CDR3 sequences, roughly 60% of which are singletons, and roughly 18% rests with the top ten. This clonotype was detected many times. Its matching antigen is unknown. RNA was extracted from bulk tissue without any cell sorting. The normal lung tissue was taken more than 3 cm from the tumor edge. Donors were chemotherapy-naive, newly diagnosed lung cancer surgical patients in China, August–late 2014. The study's findings and limits: Significantly higher TCR diversity was found in tumor than normal lung. Shorter survival was associated with higher TCR diversity in tumors.

The CDR3 runs to 13 residues. From germline, CDR1 is GTSNPN and CDR2 SVGIG (reference sequence). The trim removed 3 bases at V and 8 bases at J, leaving 9 bases unmatched. This receptor was identified in a man aged 25 to 45 with non-small cell lung cancer. Sequenced material: distant non-tumor lung tissue. J is TRBJ1-2 and V is TRBV30; 7 nucleotides match TRBD1. The CDR3 DNA reads TGTGCCTGGAGGAAGAGGGGACAGTGGGGCTACACCTTC. Translating gives CAWRKRGQWGYTF.